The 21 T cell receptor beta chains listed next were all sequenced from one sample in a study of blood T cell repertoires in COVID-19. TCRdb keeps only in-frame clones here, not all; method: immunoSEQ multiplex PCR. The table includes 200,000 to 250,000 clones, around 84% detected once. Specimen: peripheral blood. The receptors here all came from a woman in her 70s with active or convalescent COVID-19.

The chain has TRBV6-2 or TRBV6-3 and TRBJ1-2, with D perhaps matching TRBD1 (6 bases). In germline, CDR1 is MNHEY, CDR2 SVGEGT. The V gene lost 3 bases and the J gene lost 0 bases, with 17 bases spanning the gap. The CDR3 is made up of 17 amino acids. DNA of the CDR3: TGTGCCAGCAGTTATGGCCAGGGGCCAGTCGCTAACTATGGCTACACCTTC. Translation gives CASSYGQGPVANYGYTF.

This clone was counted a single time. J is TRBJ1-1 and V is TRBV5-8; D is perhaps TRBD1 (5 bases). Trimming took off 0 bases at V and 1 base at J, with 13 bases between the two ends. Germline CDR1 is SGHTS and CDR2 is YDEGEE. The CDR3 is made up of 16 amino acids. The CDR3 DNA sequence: TGTGCCAGCAGCTTGGAAGGGGATTGGGCGAACACTGAAGCTTTCTTT. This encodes CASSLEGDWANTEAFF. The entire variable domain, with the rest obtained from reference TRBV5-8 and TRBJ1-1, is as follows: EAGVTQSPTHLIKTRGQQATLRCSPISGHTSVYWYQQALGLGLQFLLWYDEGEERNRGNFPPRFSGRQFPNYSSELNVNALELEDSALYLCASSLEGDWANTEAFFGQGTRLTVV.

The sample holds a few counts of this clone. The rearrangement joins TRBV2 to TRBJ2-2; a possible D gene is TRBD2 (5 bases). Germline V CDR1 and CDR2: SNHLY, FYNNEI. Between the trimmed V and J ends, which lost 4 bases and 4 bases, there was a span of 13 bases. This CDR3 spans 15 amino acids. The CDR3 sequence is CASSGEGWGTGELFF. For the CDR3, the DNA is TGTGCCAGCAGTGGTGAGGGCTGGGGCACCGGGGAGCTGTTTTTT. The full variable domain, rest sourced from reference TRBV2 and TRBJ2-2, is EPEVTQTPSHQVTQMGQEVILRCVPISNHLYFYWYRQILGQKVEFLVSFYNNEISEKSEIFDDQFSVERPDGSNFTLKIRSTKLEDSAMYFCASSGEGWGTGELFFGEGSRLTVL.

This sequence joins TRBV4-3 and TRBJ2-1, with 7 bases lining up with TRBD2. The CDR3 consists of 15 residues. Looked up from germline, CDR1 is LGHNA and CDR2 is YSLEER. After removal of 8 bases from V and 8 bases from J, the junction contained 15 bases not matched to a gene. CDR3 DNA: TGCGCCAGCGGGCCCCTACCGACTAGCTCGCATGAGCAGTTCTTC. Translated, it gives CASGPLPTSSHEQFF.

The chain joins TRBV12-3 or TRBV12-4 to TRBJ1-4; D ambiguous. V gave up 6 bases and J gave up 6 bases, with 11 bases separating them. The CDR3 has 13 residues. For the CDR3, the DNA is TGTGCCAGCAGGAGATCGAGGGATGAAAAACTGTTTTTT. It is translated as CASRRSRDEKLFF.

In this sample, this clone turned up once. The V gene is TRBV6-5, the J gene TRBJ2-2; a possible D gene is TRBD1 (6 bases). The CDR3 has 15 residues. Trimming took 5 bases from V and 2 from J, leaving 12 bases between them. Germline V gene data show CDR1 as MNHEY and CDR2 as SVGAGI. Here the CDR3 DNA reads TGTGCCAGCAGTATTGGGACACTAAACACCGGGGAGCTGTTTTTT. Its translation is CASSIGTLNTGELFF.

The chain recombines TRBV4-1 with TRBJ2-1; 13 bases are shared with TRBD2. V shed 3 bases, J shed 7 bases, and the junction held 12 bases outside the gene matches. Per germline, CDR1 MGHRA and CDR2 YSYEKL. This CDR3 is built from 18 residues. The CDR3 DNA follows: TGCGCCAGCAGCCAGCCGTCTCAAGGACTAGCGGGGGCAAATGAGCAGTTCTTC. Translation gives CASSQPSQGLAGANEQFF.

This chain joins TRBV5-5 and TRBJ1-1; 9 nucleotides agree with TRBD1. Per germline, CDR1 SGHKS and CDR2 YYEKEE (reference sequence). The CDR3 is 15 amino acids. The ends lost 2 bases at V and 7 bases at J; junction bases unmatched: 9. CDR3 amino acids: CASSFRTGAILEAFF. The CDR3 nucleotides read TGTGCCAGCAGCTTTAGGACAGGGGCTATCCTTGAAGCTTTCTTT.

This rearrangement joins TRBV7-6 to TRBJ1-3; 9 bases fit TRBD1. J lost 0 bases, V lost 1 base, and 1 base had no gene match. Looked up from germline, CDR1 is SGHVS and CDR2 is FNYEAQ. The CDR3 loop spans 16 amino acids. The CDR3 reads CASSLGGQGSGNTIYF. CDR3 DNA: TGTGCCAGCAGCTTAGGGGGACAGGGCTCTGGAAACACCATATATTTT.

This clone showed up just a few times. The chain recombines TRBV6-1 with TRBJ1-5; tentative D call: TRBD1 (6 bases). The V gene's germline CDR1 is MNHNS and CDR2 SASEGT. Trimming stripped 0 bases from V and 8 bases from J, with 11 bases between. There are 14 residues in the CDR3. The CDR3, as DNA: TGTGCCAGCAGTGAAGCATCGACAGGAAAGCCCCAGCATTTT. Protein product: CASSEASTGKPQHF.

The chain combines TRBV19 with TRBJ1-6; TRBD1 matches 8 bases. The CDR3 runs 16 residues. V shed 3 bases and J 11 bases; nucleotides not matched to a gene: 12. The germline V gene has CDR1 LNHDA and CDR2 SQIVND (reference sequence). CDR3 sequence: CASSIRNGQGETPLHF. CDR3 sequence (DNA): TGTGCCAGTAGTATTCGAAACGGACAGGGTGAGACACCCCTCCACTTT.

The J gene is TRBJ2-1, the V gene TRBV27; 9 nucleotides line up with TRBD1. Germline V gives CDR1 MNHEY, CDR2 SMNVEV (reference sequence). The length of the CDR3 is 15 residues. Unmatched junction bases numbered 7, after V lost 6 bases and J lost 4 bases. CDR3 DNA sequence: TGTGCCAGCAGCCCGGGACAGGGAAGATACAATGAGCAGTTCTTC. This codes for CASSPGQGRYNEQFF.

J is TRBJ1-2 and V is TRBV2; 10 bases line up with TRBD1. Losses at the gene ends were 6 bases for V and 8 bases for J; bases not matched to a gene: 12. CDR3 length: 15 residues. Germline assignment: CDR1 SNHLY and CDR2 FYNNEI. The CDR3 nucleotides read TGTGCCAGCAGCAAAACGACAGGGGGCGGGACGGGCTACACCTTC. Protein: CASSKTTGGGTGYTF.

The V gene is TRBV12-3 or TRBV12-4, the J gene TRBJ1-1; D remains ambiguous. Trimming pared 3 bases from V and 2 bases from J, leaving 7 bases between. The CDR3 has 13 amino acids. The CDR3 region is CASSLVENTEAFF. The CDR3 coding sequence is TGTGCCAGCAGTTTGGTAGAAAACACTGAAGCTTTCTTT.

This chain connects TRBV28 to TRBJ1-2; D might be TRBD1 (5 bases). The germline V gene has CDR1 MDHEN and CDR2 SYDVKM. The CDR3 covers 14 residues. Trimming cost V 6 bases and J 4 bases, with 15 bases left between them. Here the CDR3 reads CASSPPGELYGYTF. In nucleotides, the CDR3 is TGTGCCAGCAGCCCCCCGGGGGAACTCTATGGCTACACCTTC.

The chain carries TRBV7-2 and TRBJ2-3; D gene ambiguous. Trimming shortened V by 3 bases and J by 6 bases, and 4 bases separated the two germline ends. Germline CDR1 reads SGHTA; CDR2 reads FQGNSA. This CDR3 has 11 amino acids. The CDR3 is CASSFRDTQYF. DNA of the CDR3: TGTGCCAGCAGCTTCAGGGATACGCAGTATTTT.

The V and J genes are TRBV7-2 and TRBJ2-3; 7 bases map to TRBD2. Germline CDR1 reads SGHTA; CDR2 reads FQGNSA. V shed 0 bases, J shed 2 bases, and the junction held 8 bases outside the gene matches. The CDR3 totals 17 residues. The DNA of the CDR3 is TGTGCCAGCAGCTTAGCGATGAGCGGGGTAGTCACAGATACGCAGTATTTT. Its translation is CASSLAMSGVVTDTQYF. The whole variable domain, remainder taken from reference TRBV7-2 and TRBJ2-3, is GAGVSQSPSNKVTEKGKDVELRCDPISGHTALYWYRQSLGQGLEFLIYFQGNSAPDKSGLPSDRFSAERTGGSVSTLTIQRTQQEDSAVYLCASSLAMSGVVTDTQYFGPGTRLTVL.

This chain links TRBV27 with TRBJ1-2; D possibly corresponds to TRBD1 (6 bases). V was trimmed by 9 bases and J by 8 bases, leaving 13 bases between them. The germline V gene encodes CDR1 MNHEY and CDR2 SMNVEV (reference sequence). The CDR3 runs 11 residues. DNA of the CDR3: TGTGCCAGTGGGGGGGGGCGAGGCTACACCTTC. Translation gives CASGGGRGYTF.

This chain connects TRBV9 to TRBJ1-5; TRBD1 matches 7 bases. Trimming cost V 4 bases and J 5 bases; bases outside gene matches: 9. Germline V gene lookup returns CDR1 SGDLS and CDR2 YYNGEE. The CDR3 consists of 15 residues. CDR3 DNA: TGTGCCAGCAGCCCCCGGGACAGTCTTTATCAGCCCCAGCATTTT. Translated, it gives CASSPRDSLYQPQHF.

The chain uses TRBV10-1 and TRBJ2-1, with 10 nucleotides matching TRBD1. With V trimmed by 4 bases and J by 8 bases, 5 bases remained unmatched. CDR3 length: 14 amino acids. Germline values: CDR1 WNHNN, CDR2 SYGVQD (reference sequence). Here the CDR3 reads CASSGDRGPDEQFF. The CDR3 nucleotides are TGCGCCAGCAGTGGGGACAGGGGACCCGATGAGCAGTTCTTC.

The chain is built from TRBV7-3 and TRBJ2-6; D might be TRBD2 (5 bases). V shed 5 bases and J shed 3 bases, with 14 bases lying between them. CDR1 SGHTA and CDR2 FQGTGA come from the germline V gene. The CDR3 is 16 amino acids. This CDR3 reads CASSLRTGGGANVLTF. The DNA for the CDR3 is TGTGCCAGCAGCCTCAGGACTGGAGGTGGGGCCAACGTCCTGACTTTC.